These T cell receptor beta chains were read from a single sample in a study of vaccination and CD4 T cells after COVID-19. In TCRdb, the PCR reads were re-called with MiXCR into one record per CDR3 protein. Of under 20,000 distinct CDR3 sequences listed, around 80% were seen once; the top ten hold about a sixth. These receptors have no known antigen. The sequenced sample was CD4+ T cells from blood, cultured in vitro, obtained after SARS-CoV-2 vaccination. These receptors were taken from a human donor who received a COVID-19 vaccine. CDR3s include the opening cysteine and the closing phenylalanine or tryptophan. Each record gives: D gene, J gene, V gene, CDR3 protein. The D gene is left open where the match is weak.

D: TRBD2
J: TRBJ2-3
V: TRBV19
CDR3: CASSISGGTNTDTQYF

D: NA
J: TRBJ1-5
V: TRBV20-1
CDR3: CSAPPAGTTQPQHF

D: TRBD1
J: TRBJ1-5
V: TRBV24-1
CDR3: CATSDGTGGQPQHF

D: TRBD1
J: TRBJ2-7
V: TRBV12-3/TRBV12-4
CDR3: CASTLDRGVYEQYF

D: NA
J: TRBJ1-6
V: TRBV28
CDR3: CASSPQTGGDNSPLHF

D: TRBD1
J: TRBJ2-5
V: TRBV29-1
CDR3: CSALDRAETQYF

D: NA
J: TRBJ1-5
V: TRBV24-1
CDR3: CATSRAEFNQPQHF

D: NA
J: TRBJ2-2
V: TRBV6-1
CDR3: CASRRKGAHSNTGELFF

D: NA
J: TRBJ1-2
V: TRBV6-4
CDR3: CASSESTGYGYTF

D: TRBD1
J: TRBJ2-7
V: TRBV15
CDR3: CATSRDRQGAGEQYF

D: NA
J: TRBJ2-3
V: TRBV21-1
CDR3: CAPPRGESSDTQYF

D: TRBD1
J: TRBJ1-5
V: TRBV19
CDR3: CASSIIGDSYSNQPQHF

D: NA
J: TRBJ1-4
V: TRBV19
CDR3: CASTVTGRNNEKLFF

D: NA
J: TRBJ2-7
V: TRBV24-1
CDR3: CATSDRVRRYF

D: NA
J: TRBJ2-5
V: TRBV2
CDR3: CASSEDSQETQYF

D: TRBD1
J: TRBJ2-3
V: TRBV6-1
CDR3: CASRDRGGKGTDTQYF

D: NA
J: TRBJ1-2
V: TRBV7-9
CDR3: CASSLESNYGYTF

D: TRBD1
J: TRBJ1-5
V: TRBV2
CDR3: CASRRDRVGDNQPQHF

D: NA
J: TRBJ1-1
V: TRBV20-1
CDR3: CSASPAHEGRSEAFF

D: NA
J: TRBJ1-1
V: TRBV5-1
CDR3: CASSLSGTNTEAFF

D: TRBD2
J: TRBJ2-5
V: TRBV7-9
CDR3: CASSSNYLGLEETQYF

D: NA
J: TRBJ1-1
V: TRBV12-3/TRBV12-4
CDR3: CASSSGLVHTEAFF

D: NA
J: TRBJ1-4
V: TRBV19
CDR3: CASSNRYPREEKLFF

D: NA
J: TRBJ1-2
V: TRBV20-1
CDR3: CSARDIGYGYTF

D: NA
J: TRBJ1-2
V: TRBV6-1
CDR3: CASRPQASRHGYTF

D: TRBD2
J: TRBJ2-7
V: TRBV20-1
CDR3: CSVSSGGAYEQYF

D: NA
J: TRBJ1-1
V: TRBV5-1
CDR3: CASTRTGNTEAFF

D: NA
J: TRBJ1-6
V: TRBV6-1
CDR3: CASSDPQSYNSPLHF